These T cell receptor beta chains were read from a single sample in a study of T-cell memory formation after mild COVID-19. TCRdb ran MiXCR on the 5' RACE reads and lists one entry per CDR3 protein. The data contain roughly 510,000 distinct CDR3 sequences, roughly a sixth of them singletons. The sequencing sample was made of PBMCs or a T cell subset sorted from them (not recorded which). These receptors came from an adult woman who had mild COVID-19 (a few samples of this study predate the infection). Cell type and time point are not known. Each CDR3 is given with its conserved first and last residue. A D gene is named only where the DNA matches it firmly. Expanded clones get a size class; other rows say once, few or many, or leave the size out.

j_call: TRBJ2-3
d_call: NA
clone_size: few
v_call: TRBV5-1
cdr3_aa: CASSLSIIGVDTQYF
cdr3_nt: TGCGCCAGCAGCTTGTCTATTATTGGGGTAGATACGCAGTATTTT

j_call: TRBJ2-7
d_call: NA
clone_size: NA
v_call: TRBV14
cdr3_aa: CASSQVRDYEQYF
cdr3_nt: TGTGCCAGCAGCCAAGTACGGGACTACGAGCAGTACTTC

j_call: TRBJ2-3
d_call: TRBD1
clone_size: few
v_call: TRBV7-6
cdr3_aa: CASSPRTGTSTDTQYF
cdr3_nt: TGTGCCAGCAGCCCCCGGACAGGGACTAGCACAGATACGCAGTATTTT

j_call: TRBJ2-3
d_call: NA
clone_size: NA
v_call: TRBV18
cdr3_aa: CASSPTVIDTQYF
cdr3_nt: TGTGCCAGCTCCCCGACAGTGATAGATACGCAGTATTTT

j_call: TRBJ2-3
d_call: TRBD2
clone_size: few
v_call: TRBV9
cdr3_aa: CASSVVPSGGAANTQYF
cdr3_nt: TGTGCCAGCAGCGTAGTACCTAGCGGGGGGGCAGCGAATACGCAGTATTTT

j_call: TRBJ2-5
d_call: TRBD2
clone_size: NA
v_call: TRBV7-2
cdr3_aa: CASSLEFSENIAGGKTQYF
cdr3_nt: TGTGCCAGCAGCTTAGAGTTTTCGGAGAATATAGCGGGAGGCAAGACCCAGTACTTC

j_call: TRBJ2-7
d_call: NA
clone_size: few
v_call: TRBV4-2
cdr3_aa: CASSPWGGSNAQYF
cdr3_nt: TGTGCCAGCAGCCCCTGGGGGGGCTCTAACGCGCAGTACTTC

j_call: TRBJ2-1
d_call: NA
clone_size: few
v_call: TRBV7-9
cdr3_aa: CASSPGSGEQFF
cdr3_nt: TGTGCCAGCAGCCCAGGGTCTGGTGAGCAGTTCTTC

j_call: TRBJ1-2
d_call: TRBD1
clone_size: few
v_call: TRBV7-2
cdr3_aa: CASSFGQGGMYGYTF
cdr3_nt: TGTGCCAGCAGCTTTGGACAGGGGGGGATGTATGGCTACACCTTC

j_call: TRBJ1-2
d_call: NA
clone_size: few
v_call: TRBV11-3
cdr3_aa: CASSPRAAYGYTF
cdr3_nt: TGTGCCAGCAGCCCTCGGGCGGCTTACGGCTACACCTTC

j_call: TRBJ1-2
d_call: NA
clone_size: NA
v_call: TRBV19
cdr3_aa: CASSISRGGYTF
cdr3_nt: TGTGCCAGTAGTATTTCCAGGGGAGGCTACACCTTC

j_call: TRBJ2-2
d_call: NA
clone_size: many
v_call: TRBV6-1
cdr3_aa: CASSLKEQRELFF
cdr3_nt: TGTGCCAGCAGCCTGAAAGAACAGCGGGAGCTGTTTTTT

j_call: TRBJ2-2
d_call: NA
clone_size: few
v_call: TRBV15
cdr3_aa: CATRFPPGELFF
cdr3_nt: TGTGCCACCAGGTTCCCCCCCGGGGAGCTGTTTTTT

j_call: TRBJ2-3
d_call: NA
clone_size: NA
v_call: TRBV9
cdr3_aa: CASSVDGRHTDTQYF
cdr3_nt: TGTGCCAGCAGCGTAGACGGGCGGCACACAGATACGCAGTATTTT

j_call: TRBJ2-1
d_call: TRBD1
clone_size: NA
v_call: TRBV4-1
cdr3_aa: CASSPGPGGDYNEQFF
cdr3_nt: TGCGCCAGCAGCCCAGGACCAGGGGGCGATTACAATGAGCAGTTCTTC

j_call: TRBJ1-5
d_call: NA
clone_size: many
v_call: TRBV12-3/TRBV12-4
cdr3_aa: CASSFGQGVNQPQHF
cdr3_nt: TGTGCCAGCAGTTTCGGGCAGGGCGTAAATCAGCCCCAGCATTTT

j_call: TRBJ2-1
d_call: NA
clone_size: few
v_call: TRBV7-2
cdr3_aa: CASSLGGLSGFF
cdr3_nt: TGTGCCAGCAGCTTAGGAGGCCTAAGTGGGTTCTTC

j_call: TRBJ2-1
d_call: NA
clone_size: few
v_call: TRBV25-1
cdr3_aa: CASSESHRGYNEQFF
cdr3_nt: TGTGCCAGCAGTGAATCGCATAGAGGTTACAATGAGCAGTTCTTC

j_call: TRBJ2-5
d_call: TRBD1
clone_size: few
v_call: TRBV12-3/TRBV12-4
cdr3_aa: CASSSRQGGETQYF
cdr3_nt: TGTGCCAGCAGTTCGCGACAGGGGGGGGAGACCCAGTACTTC

j_call: TRBJ1-4
d_call: NA
clone_size: NA
v_call: TRBV20-1
cdr3_aa: CSAASGGFNEKLFF
cdr3_nt: TGCAGTGCCGCGAGTGGGGGGTTTAATGAAAAACTGTTTTTT

j_call: TRBJ1-4
d_call: NA
clone_size: few
v_call: TRBV29-1
cdr3_aa: CSGLEGPFGEKLFF
cdr3_nt: TGCAGCGGGTTAGAGGGTCCCTTTGGGGAAAAACTGTTTTTT

j_call: TRBJ1-5
d_call: NA
clone_size: few
v_call: TRBV24-1
cdr3_aa: CATSDLSTSNQPQHF
cdr3_nt: TGTGCCACCAGTGATTTGAGCACTAGCAATCAGCCCCAGCATTTT

j_call: TRBJ2-7
d_call: NA
clone_size: few
v_call: TRBV6-5
cdr3_aa: CASSTTLAGDYEQYF
cdr3_nt: TGTGCCAGCAGTACTACCCTAGCCGGGGACTACGAGCAGTACTTC

j_call: TRBJ2-7
d_call: NA
clone_size: NA
v_call: TRBV2
cdr3_aa: CASSEQRGTIHEQYF
cdr3_nt: TGTGCCAGCAGTGAGCAGAGGGGGACGATCCACGAGCAGTACTTC

j_call: TRBJ1-2
d_call: NA
clone_size: few
v_call: TRBV4-2
cdr3_aa: CASSQDRGVGNGYTF
cdr3_nt: TGTGCCAGCAGCCAAGATCGGGGGGTGGGGAATGGCTACACCTTC

j_call: TRBJ2-1
d_call: TRBD1
clone_size: NA
v_call: TRBV6-2/TRBV6-3
cdr3_aa: CASSQRQGNVNEQFF
cdr3_nt: TGTGCCAGCAGCCAGAGACAGGGGAACGTCAATGAGCAGTTCTTC

j_call: TRBJ1-2
d_call: NA
clone_size: NA
v_call: TRBV5-6
cdr3_aa: CASSLEWDYGYTF
cdr3_nt: TGTGCCAGCAGCTTGGAATGGGACTATGGCTACACCTTC

j_call: TRBJ2-3
d_call: TRBD1
clone_size: NA
v_call: TRBV4-1
cdr3_aa: CASSQRQGGTDTQYF
cdr3_nt: TGCGCCAGCAGCCAAAGACAGGGAGGCACAGATACGCAGTATTTT

j_call: TRBJ2-1
d_call: NA
clone_size: few
v_call: TRBV24-1
cdr3_aa: CATPLDSPSYNEQFF
cdr3_nt: TGTGCCACCCCCCTGGACTCCCCATCCTACAATGAGCAGTTCTTC

j_call: TRBJ2-1
d_call: TRBD2
clone_size: few
v_call: TRBV2
cdr3_aa: CASSGLAGTISYNEQFF
cdr3_nt: TGTGCCAGCAGTGGACTAGCGGGCACTATCTCCTACAATGAGCAGTTCTTC

j_call: TRBJ2-1
d_call: NA
clone_size: NA
v_call: TRBV6-5
cdr3_aa: CASSYSTVEQFF
cdr3_nt: TGTGCCAGCAGTTACTCGACCGTCGAGCAGTTCTTC

j_call: TRBJ1-1
d_call: TRBD1
clone_size: many
v_call: TRBV5-1
cdr3_aa: CASSGYGTGGNTEAFF
cdr3_nt: TGCGCCAGCAGCGGATACGGGACAGGGGGAAACACTGAAGCTTTCTTT

j_call: TRBJ1-2
d_call: NA
clone_size: few
v_call: TRBV18
cdr3_aa: CASSPFDKSLNGYTF
cdr3_nt: TGTGCCAGCTCACCATTCGACAAGTCTTTAAATGGCTACACCTTC

j_call: TRBJ2-1
d_call: NA
clone_size: NA
v_call: TRBV27
cdr3_aa: CASSFRGGDLDEQFF
cdr3_nt: TGTGCCAGCAGTTTCCGTGGAGGGGATCTTGATGAGCAGTTCTTC

j_call: TRBJ2-7
d_call: TRBD2
clone_size: NA
v_call: TRBV18
cdr3_aa: CASSQDLAGVAEQYF
cdr3_nt: TGTGCCAGCTCGCAGGATTTAGCGGGAGTTGCCGAGCAGTACTTC

j_call: TRBJ2-1
d_call: NA
clone_size: NA
v_call: TRBV3-1
cdr3_aa: CASSQEGIRERQFF
cdr3_nt: TGTGCCAGCAGCCAAGAGGGGATTCGGGAAAGGCAGTTCTTC

j_call: TRBJ1-1
d_call: TRBD1
clone_size: NA
v_call: TRBV5-4
cdr3_aa: CASSIRDRERTEAFF
cdr3_nt: TGTGCCAGCAGCATCCGGGACAGGGAAAGAACTGAAGCTTTCTTT

j_call: TRBJ2-3
d_call: TRBD2
clone_size: NA
v_call: TRBV7-9
cdr3_aa: CASSTSGYSTDTQYF
cdr3_nt: TGTGCCAGCAGCACTAGCGGGTATAGCACAGATACGCAGTATTTT

j_call: TRBJ2-7
d_call: NA
clone_size: NA
v_call: TRBV6-1
cdr3_aa: CASDRGARREQYF
cdr3_nt: TGTGCCAGCGACCGAGGGGCCCGGCGCGAGCAGTACTTC

j_call: TRBJ1-6
d_call: TRBD1
clone_size: NA
v_call: TRBV29-1
cdr3_aa: CSVSQGAFNSPLHF
cdr3_nt: TGCAGCGTTTCACAGGGGGCGTTTAATTCACCCCTCCACTTT

j_call: TRBJ2-1
d_call: TRBD2
clone_size: NA
v_call: TRBV20-1
cdr3_aa: CSARDWEIAGPSYNEQFF
cdr3_nt: TGCAGTGCTAGAGATTGGGAGATAGCGGGACCTTCCTACAATGAGCAGTTCTTC

j_call: TRBJ2-6
d_call: TRBD2
clone_size: few
v_call: TRBV7-9
cdr3_aa: CASSKGLAGNSGANVLTF
cdr3_nt: TGTGCCAGCAGTAAAGGACTAGCGGGGAACTCTGGGGCCAACGTCCTGACTTTC